These 19 T cell receptor beta chains came from one sample sequenced in a study of blood T cell repertoires in COVID-19. The method was immunoSEQ multiplex PCR; TCRdb's version includes in-frame clones alone and lacks a portion of them. Of under 400,000 clones detected, 90% appear once; the ten largest clones hold 5% to 8.5%. Material: peripheral blood. The receptors stem from a young man with active or convalescent COVID-19.

Here the CDR3 DNA reads TGCGCCAGCAGCCCAACCCCGGAGAACTATGGCTACACCTTC. This gives the protein CASSPTPENYGYTF. The chain is built from TRBV5-1 and TRBJ1-2; D call uncertain. CDR1 is SGHRS, CDR2 YFSETQ, per germline. The V end lost 4 bases, the J end lost 2 bases, and 12 bases lay between the germline ends. The CDR3 extends over 14 amino acids.

This chain joins TRBV12-3 or TRBV12-4 and TRBJ1-2; maybe TRBD1 (6 bases). The V end lost 6 bases, the J end lost 2 bases, and 10 bases lay between the germline ends. The CDR3 consists of 13 residues. This CDR3 reads CASRNQGNYGYTF. Written as DNA, the CDR3 is TGTGCCAGCAGGAATCAGGGGAACTATGGCTACACCTTC.

This clone has only a few counts. This chain connects TRBV19 to TRBJ1-1; D ambiguous. Germline CDR1 and CDR2: LNHDA and SQIVND (reference sequence). Trimming removed 9 bases from V and 3 bases from J, with 8 bases in between. The CDR3 has 11 amino acids. CDR3 protein: CASWEYTEAFF. For the CDR3, the DNA is TGTGCCAGCTGGGAGTACACTGAAGCTTTCTTT.

This clone was picked up a small number of times. The rearrangement uses TRBV6-5 and TRBJ1-1, with D tentatively TRBD1 (5 bases). The germline gives CDR1 MNHEY, CDR2 SVGAGI. This CDR3 has 12 residues. V gave up 7 bases and J gave up 2 bases, with 8 bases separating them. CDR3 loop: CASTRGNTEAFF. In nucleotides, the CDR3 is TGTGCCAGCACTAGGGGAAACACTGAAGCTTTCTTT.

The chain couples TRBV12-5 to TRBJ1-1; tentative D call: TRBD1 (6 bases). The V and J ends lost 6 bases and 7 bases respectively, with 21 bases between them. The germline V gene encodes CDR1 LGHNT and CDR2 FRNRAP. CDR3 length: 15 residues. CDR3 region: CASGQGGPASGEAFF. In nucleotides, the CDR3 is TGTGCTAGTGGACAAGGGGGACCCGCCAGCGGTGAAGCTTTCTTT. Combining the CDR3 with reference TRBV12-5 and TRBJ1-1 gives the whole variable domain DARVTQTPRHKVTEMGQEVTMRCQPILGHNTVFWYRQTMMQGLELLAYFRNRAPLDDSGMPKDRFSAEMPDATLATLKIQPSEPRDSAVYFCASGQGGPASGEAFFGQGTRLTVV.

Only one count was recorded for this clone. The rearrangement uses TRBV7-2 and TRBJ1-1; D call uncertain. Trimming took 3 bases from V and 0 from J, leaving 17 bases between them. Germline V CDR1 and CDR2: SGHTA, FQGNSA. This CDR3 is 17 amino acids long. DNA of the CDR3: TGTGCCAGCAGCTTGGTGCCTCCGGGAGGGATGAACACTGAAGCTTTCTTT. It encodes CASSLVPPGGMNTEAFF.

The V gene is TRBV6-5, the J gene TRBJ2-2, with 8 bases aligning to TRBD1. This CDR3 comprises 15 residues. V lost 0 bases, J lost 5 bases, and 2 bases stayed unmatched. CDR1 is MNHEY, CDR2 SVGAGI, per germline. In DNA form, the CDR3 reads TGTGCCAGCAGTTACTCTCGGACAGGGACCGGGGAGCTGTTTTTT. The encoded protein is CASSYSRTGTGELFF.

The CDR3 reads CASSPGLAGSYNEQFF. Written as DNA, the CDR3 is TGTGCCAGCAGTCCGGGACTAGCGGGATCCTACAATGAGCAGTTCTTC. V and J are TRBV5-6 and TRBJ2-1; 13 bases line up with TRBD2. The V gene's germline CDR1 is SGHDT and CDR2 YYEEEE. The CDR3 has 16 amino acids. V shed 5 bases, J shed 1 base, and the junction held 3 bases outside the gene matches.

This rearrangement joins TRBV11-2 to TRBJ2-7, with D possibly TRBD2 on 6 matching bases. The CDR3 spans 15 residues. The V gene lost 5 bases and the J gene lost 6 bases, with 20 bases spanning the gap. Germline V gene lookup returns CDR1 SGHAT and CDR2 FQNNGV. The CDR3 DNA sequence: TGTGCCAGCAGCCCCCTCCGGGGGTTGGGTCGCGAGCAGTACTTC. Translation: CASSPLRGLGREQYF.

The V gene is TRBV7-6, the J gene TRBJ1-1, with D perhaps matching TRBD1 (6 bases). With 5 bases removed from V and 0 bases from J, the gap between germline ends came to 19 bases. CDR1 is SGHVS and CDR2 is FNYEAQ in the germline V gene. The CDR3 sequence is 17 residues long. Here the CDR3 DNA reads TGTGCCAGCAGCCAAAGGGGGGGCTACAACATGAACACTGAAGCTTTCTTT. Its protein is CASSQRGGYNMNTEAFF.

This chain links TRBV14 with TRBJ2-2; D not resolved. V dropped 3 bases and J dropped 5 bases, with 10 bases sitting between them. Germline CDR1 reads SGHDN; CDR2 reads FVKESK. This CDR3 spans 14 amino acids. This CDR3 reads CASSHPPRTGELFF. The CDR3 bases are TGTGCCAGCAGCCACCCTCCCAGAACCGGGGAGCTGTTTTTT.

The chain links TRBV18 to TRBJ1-3; 9 nucleotides agree with TRBD1. V shed 2 bases, J shed 3 bases, and the junction held 5 bases outside the gene matches. Per the germline V gene, CDR1 is KGHSH and CDR2 is LQKENI. This CDR3 region has 16 residues. CDR3 coding DNA: TGTGCCAGCTCACCAACAGGGGGCGCCGGTGGAAACACCATATATTTT. Its translation is CASSPTGGAGGNTIYF.

This chain joins TRBV6-5 and TRBJ2-7, with D unresolved. Germline V lookup: CDR1 MNHEY, CDR2 SVGAGI. The CDR3 covers 15 residues. Trimming removed 0 bases at V and 2 bases at J, with 11 bases between. For the CDR3, the DNA is TGTGCCAGCAGTTACTCGGGCCCGAAAGCCTACGAGCAGTACTTC. Amino acid sequence: CASSYSGPKAYEQYF.

The CDR3 region has the DNA TGCGCCAGCAGCCAGCAGGACGGGAGCTCCTACAATGAGCAGTTCTTC. Residues: CASSQQDGSSYNEQFF. The V gene is TRBV4-1, the J gene TRBJ2-1; tentative D call: TRBD2 (6 bases). The V gene lost 3 bases and the J gene lost 0 bases, with 12 bases spanning the gap. The germline gives CDR1 MGHRA, CDR2 YSYEKL. The CDR3 has 16 amino acids.

V is TRBV6-5 and J is TRBJ1-1; 10 nucleotides align to TRBD1. The germline CDR1 and CDR2 sequences are MNHEY and SVGAGI. V was pared by 5 bases and J by 11 bases, with 14 bases of the junction left unmatched. This CDR3 contains 15 residues. The CDR3 is CASSKGQGTGTGAFF. Written as DNA, the CDR3 is TGTGCCAGCAGTAAGGGACAGGGGACGGGGACTGGGGCTTTCTTT.

The V and J genes are TRBV28 and TRBJ2-7, with D perhaps TRBD2 (6 bases). CDR1 is MDHEN and CDR2 is SYDVKM in the germline V gene. The CDR3 is 13 amino acids. V dropped 9 bases and J dropped 3 bases, with 15 bases sitting between them. The CDR3 here is CASAGTALYEQYF. CDR3 in DNA: TGTGCCAGTGCCGGGACTGCGCTCTACGAGCAGTACTTC.

This clone was seen a few times. The chain uses TRBV28 and TRBJ2-1; weak D call: TRBD2 (7 bases). Trimming cost V 11 bases and J 3 bases, with 17 bases left between them. The CDR3 length is 14 residues. Germline values: CDR1 MDHEN, CDR2 SYDVKM. This CDR3 is CAGRGASRYNEQFF. The CDR3 nucleotides read TGTGCCGGCCGGGGGGCTTCCCGCTACAATGAGCAGTTCTTC.

The genes are TRBV6-2 or TRBV6-3 and TRBJ2-5; TRBD1 matches at 7 bases. There are 13 residues in the CDR3. Germline V gives CDR1 MNHEY, CDR2 SVGEGT. The junction had 13 bases not matched to a gene; V was cut back by 6 bases and J by 12 bases. The CDR3 DNA reads TGTGCCAGCAGCGAGATGGAAGCACAGGGGAAGTACTTC. Its protein product is CASSEMEAQGKYF.

This clone occurred a few times. The V call is TRBV11-1, the J call TRBJ2-2; 8 bases are shared with TRBD1. With 5 bases clipped from V and 6 bases from J, the junction kept 5 bases outside the gene matches. Germline V lookup: CDR1 SGHAT, CDR2 FQDESV (reference sequence). This CDR3 spans 14 amino acids. The CDR3: CASSNRGWAGELFF. The CDR3 DNA follows: TGTGCCAGCAGCAACAGGGGGTGGGCCGGGGAGCTGTTTTTT.